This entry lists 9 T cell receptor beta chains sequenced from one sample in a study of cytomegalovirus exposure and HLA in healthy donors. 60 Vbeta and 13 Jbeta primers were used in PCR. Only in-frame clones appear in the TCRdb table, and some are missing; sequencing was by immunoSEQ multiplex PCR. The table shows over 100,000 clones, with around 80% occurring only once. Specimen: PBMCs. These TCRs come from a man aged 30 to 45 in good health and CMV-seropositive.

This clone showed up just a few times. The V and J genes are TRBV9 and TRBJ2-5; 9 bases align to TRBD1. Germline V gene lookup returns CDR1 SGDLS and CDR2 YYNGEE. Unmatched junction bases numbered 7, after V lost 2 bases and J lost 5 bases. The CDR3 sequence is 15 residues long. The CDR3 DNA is TGTGCCAGCAGCGTCGACAGGGGGGGGATGGAGACCCAGTACTTC. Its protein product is CASSVDRGGMETQYF.

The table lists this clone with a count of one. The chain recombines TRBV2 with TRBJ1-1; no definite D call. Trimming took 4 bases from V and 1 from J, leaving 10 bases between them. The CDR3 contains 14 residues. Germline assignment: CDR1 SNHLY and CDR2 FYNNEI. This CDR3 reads CASSVSRKNTEAFF. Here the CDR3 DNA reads TGTGCCAGCAGTGTTAGCAGAAAGAACACTGAAGCTTTCTTT.

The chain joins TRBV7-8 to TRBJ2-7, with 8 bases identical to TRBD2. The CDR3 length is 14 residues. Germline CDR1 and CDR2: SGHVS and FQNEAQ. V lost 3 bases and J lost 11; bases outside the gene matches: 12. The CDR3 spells CASSLGSGGPPKYF. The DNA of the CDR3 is TGTGCCAGCAGCTTGGGGAGCGGGGGCCCCCCTAAGTACTTC.

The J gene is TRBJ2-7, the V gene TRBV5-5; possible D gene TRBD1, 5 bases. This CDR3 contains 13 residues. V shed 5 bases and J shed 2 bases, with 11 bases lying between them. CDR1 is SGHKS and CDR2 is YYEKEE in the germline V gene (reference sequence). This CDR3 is CASSWTPPYEQYF. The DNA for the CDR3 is TGTGCCAGCAGTTGGACACCACCCTACGAGCAGTACTTC. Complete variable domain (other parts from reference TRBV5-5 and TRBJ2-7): DAGVTQSPTHLIKTRGQQVTLRCSPISGHKSVSWYQQVLGQGPQFIFQYYEKEERGRGNFPDRFSARQFPNYSSELNVNALLLGDSALYLCASSWTPPYEQYFGPGTRLTVT.

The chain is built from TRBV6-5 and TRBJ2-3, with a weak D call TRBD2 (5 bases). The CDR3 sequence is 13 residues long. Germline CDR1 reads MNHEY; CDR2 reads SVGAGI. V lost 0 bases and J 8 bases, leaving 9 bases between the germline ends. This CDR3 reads CASSYSATSTQYF. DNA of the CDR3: TGTGCCAGCAGTTACTCGGCCACTAGTACGCAGTATTTT.

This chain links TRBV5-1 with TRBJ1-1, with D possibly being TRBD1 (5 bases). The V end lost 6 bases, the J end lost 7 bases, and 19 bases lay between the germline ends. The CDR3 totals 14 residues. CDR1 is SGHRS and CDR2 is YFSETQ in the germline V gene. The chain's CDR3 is CASKQGSEGIEAFF. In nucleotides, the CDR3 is TGCGCCAGCAAGCAGGGTTCCGAAGGGATTGAAGCTTTCTTT.

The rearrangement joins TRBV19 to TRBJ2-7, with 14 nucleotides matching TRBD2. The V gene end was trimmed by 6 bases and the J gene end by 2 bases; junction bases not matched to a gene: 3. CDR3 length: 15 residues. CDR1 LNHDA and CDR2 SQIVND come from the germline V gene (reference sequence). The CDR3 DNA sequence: TGTGCCAGTAGCGGGACTAGCGGGAGTGCCTACGAGCAGTACGTC. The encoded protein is CASSGTSGSAYEQYV.

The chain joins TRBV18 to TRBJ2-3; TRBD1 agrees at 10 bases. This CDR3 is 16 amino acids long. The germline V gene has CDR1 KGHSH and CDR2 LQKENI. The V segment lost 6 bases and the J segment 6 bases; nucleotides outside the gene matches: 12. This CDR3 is CASSPLPRQGADTQYF. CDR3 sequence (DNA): TGTGCCAGCTCCCCCCTTCCTCGACAGGGGGCTGATACGCAGTATTTT.

The CDR3 nucleotides are TGTGCCAGCAGCTTGGCCAGGGGGCAGGGAGAAGCTTTCTTT. It specifies CASSLARGQGEAFF. The chain employs TRBV5-4 and TRBJ1-1, with 8 nucleotides matching TRBD1. Germline assignment: CDR1 SGHNT and CDR2 YYREEE (reference sequence). Trimming at V came to 0 bases and at J to 8 bases, leaving 6 bases not matched to a gene. CDR3 length equals 14 residues.